These 10 T cell receptor beta chains were sequenced from one sample in a study of shared T cell receptors in the human thymus. Libraries were prepared by immunoSEQ multiplex PCR; TCRdb keeps only in-frame clonotypes and omits some of them. The sample has 600,000 to 900,000 clones, 80% to 90% seen once; the top ten hold 0.0095% to 0.013%. This sample also belongs to another study, concerning human thymus T cells.

The sequenced sample consisted of thymocytes. The receptors were gathered from a girl in the first two years of life with a congenital heart defect.

This chain links TRBV19 with TRBJ2-1, with 10 nucleotides matching TRBD2. Trimming cost V 1 base and J 4 bases; bases outside gene matches: 7. Looked up from germline, CDR1 is LNHDA and CDR2 is SQIVND (reference sequence). This CDR3 comprises 17 residues. The CDR3 DNA reads as TGTGCCAGTAGTATAGTGGCGCTAGCGGGGGCGTACAATGAGCAGTTCTTC. As protein: CASSIVALAGAYNEQFF.

The V gene is TRBV9, the J gene TRBJ2-1, with TRBD2 matching 11 bases. V was pared by 3 bases and J by 8 bases, with 7 bases of the junction left unmatched. This CDR3 spans 15 amino acids. Germline loops: CDR1 SGDLS, CDR2 YYNGEE. The CDR3 sequence: CASSAPSGGFYEQFF. CDR3 nucleotide sequence: TGTGCCAGCAGCGCTCCTAGCGGGGGGTTCTATGAGCAGTTCTTC.

This rearrangement joins TRBV13 to TRBJ1-1; 7 positions match TRBD1. Trimming at V came to 3 bases and at J to 6 bases, leaving 7 bases not matched to a gene. This CDR3 is built from 14 residues. CDR1 and CDR2 (germline): PRHDT, FYEKMQ (reference sequence). The CDR3 spells CASSLYRGVAEAFF. The CDR3 coding sequence is TGTGCCAGCAGCTTGTACAGGGGAGTCGCTGAAGCTTTCTTT.

The genes are TRBV19 and TRBJ1-2; 9 positions match TRBD1. The germline V gene encodes CDR1 LNHDA and CDR2 SQIVND (reference sequence). The CDR3 is made up of 15 amino acids. V lost 7 bases to trimming and J lost 5 bases; unmatched junction nucleotides: 11. DNA of the CDR3: TGTGCCAGTACCATACCACCGGGACAGGGTTATGGCTACACCTTC. Translated, it gives CASTIPPGQGYGYTF.

The chain uses TRBV28 and TRBJ1-1; the D is unclear. V lost 5 bases and J 4 bases, leaving 20 bases between the germline ends. The length of the CDR3 is 16 residues. The germline CDR1 and CDR2 sequences are MDHEN and SYDVKM. CDR3 nucleotide sequence: TGTGCCAGCAGTCTCCCTTGGCTGGGCGGGGTCACTGAAGCTTTCTTT. This sequence encodes CASSLPWLGGVTEAFF. The full variable domain, in which reference TRBV28 and TRBJ1-1 provide the parts outside the CDR3, is DVKVTQSSRYLVKRTGEKVFLECVQDMDHENMFWYRQDPGLGLRLIYFSYDVKMKEKGDIPEGYSVSREKKERFSLILESASTNQTSMYLCASSLPWLGGVTEAFFGQGTRLTVV.

The CDR3 bases are TGTGCCAGCAGTGAGACGGACTTCATGAACACTGAAGCTTTCTTT. Its protein product is CASSETDFMNTEAFF. The chain couples TRBV6-1 to TRBJ1-1; D call uncertain. Germline V gene lookup returns CDR1 MNHNS and CDR2 SASEGT. This CDR3 is built from 15 residues. Deletions cut 3 bases from V and 0 bases from J, with 11 bases between.

The chain couples TRBV4-2 to TRBJ1-2, with TRBD1 as a possible D gene (6 bases). The CDR3 is made up of 18 amino acids. Trimming removed 4 bases from V and 6 bases from J, with 27 bases in between. The germline V gene encodes CDR1 LGHNA and CDR2 YNFKEQ. The CDR3 loop reads CASSLKVPGQILWDGYTF. CDR3 sequence (DNA): TGTGCCAGCAGCCTAAAGGTCCCGGGACAAATACTGTGGGATGGCTACACCTTC.

The rearrangement links TRBV4-2 to TRBJ2-5; 9 nucleotides align to TRBD2. The CDR3 length is 16 residues. Germline CDR1 LGHNA, CDR2 YNFKEQ. Germline trimming cut 3 bases from V and 7 bases from J; bases unmatched to any gene: 12. CDR3 in amino acids: CASSQRGGGAVGTQYF. DNA of the CDR3: TGTGCCAGCAGCCAGCGGGGCGGGGGGGCGGTTGGGACCCAGTACTTC.

V is TRBV5-1 and J is TRBJ1-2; D is possibly TRBD1 (5 bases). CDR3 length: 15 amino acids. Trimming took off 0 bases at V and 4 bases at J, with 13 bases between the two ends. CDR1 and CDR2 from the germline V gene are SGHRS and YFSETQ. CDR3 DNA: TGCGCCAGCAGCTTGGTTTACAGGAAAATCTATGGCTACACCTTC. It translates to CASSLVYRKIYGYTF.

The V call is TRBV2, the J call TRBJ2-6; 8 bases map to TRBD1. V shed 10 bases and J 8 bases; nucleotides not matched to a gene: 10. Germline CDR1 and CDR2: SNHLY and FYNNEI. The CDR3 contains 14 residues. This CDR3 reads CATTDREKSNVLTF. In DNA, the CDR3 is TGTGCCACCACGGACAGGGAAAAATCCAACGTCCTGACTTTC.